This TCR beta chain comes out of a study of blood T cell repertoires in COVID-19. Study-level background: Specimens from acute and convalescent COVID-19 originated in the United States, Italy and Spain. PBMCs, B-cell-depleted T cells, or T cells were the source of the cDNA or gDNA that made up the material.

CDR1 and CDR2 (germline): KGHDR, SFDVKD. Trimming at V came to 5 bases and at J to 2 bases, leaving 6 bases not matched to a gene. The CDR3 runs to 15 residues. Recruited during active infection, patients (from Seattle) were subsequently followed longitudinally. Per the original methods: How many nucleated cells were present was estimated from reference gene primer amplification. The assay was immunoSEQ multiplex PCR, and TCRdb's table has in-frame clones only and misses some. V and J calls and clone size follow that table, whereas D and trimming were derived from the DNA. The table lists 300,000 to 400,000 clones, over 80% of them singletons, with around 9.9% in the top ten.

Sequencing was done on a sample of peripheral blood. This chain connects TRBV24-1 to TRBJ2-5, with 8 bases that match TRBD1. The TCR was taken from a young man with COVID-19, enrolled during active disease. The CDR3 sequence is CATSVGTGLQETQYF. In nucleotides, the CDR3 is TGTGCCACCAGTGTCGGGACAGGCTTACAAGAGACCCAGTACTTC.